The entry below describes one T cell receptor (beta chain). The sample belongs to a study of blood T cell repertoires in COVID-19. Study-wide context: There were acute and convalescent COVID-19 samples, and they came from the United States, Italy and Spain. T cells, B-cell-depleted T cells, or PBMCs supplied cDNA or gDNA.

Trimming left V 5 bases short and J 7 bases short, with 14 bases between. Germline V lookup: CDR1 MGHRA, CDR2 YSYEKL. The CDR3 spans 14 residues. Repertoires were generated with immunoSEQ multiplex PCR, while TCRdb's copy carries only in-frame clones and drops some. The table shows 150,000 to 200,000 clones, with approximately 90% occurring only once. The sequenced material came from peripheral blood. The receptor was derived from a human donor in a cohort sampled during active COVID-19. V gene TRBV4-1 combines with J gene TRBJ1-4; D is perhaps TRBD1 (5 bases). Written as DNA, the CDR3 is TGCGCCAGCAGCGGGGGGGAGTCGGGTGAAAAACTGTTTTTT. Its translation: CASSGGESGEKLFF.